This T cell receptor beta chain was identified in a study of blood T cell repertoires in COVID-19. Study at large: Acute and convalescent COVID-19 specimens originated in the United States, Italy and Spain. Sample material is recorded as cDNA or gDNA derived from T cells, B-cell-depleted T cells, or PBMCs.

Original handling: Scientists estimated how many nucleated cells there were by amplifying reference gene primers. The table came from immunoSEQ multiplex PCR; TCRdb's copy has only in-frame clones and leaves some out. V and J calls and clone size come straight from that table; D and trimming were deduced from the DNA. This table holds about 150,000 clones, around 85% found once. Deletions cut 5 bases from V and 4 bases from J, with 8 bases between. The germline V gene encodes CDR1 MDHEN and CDR2 SYDVKM. The CDR3 has 12 residues. Those enrolled in Seattle joined during active infection and were followed longitudinally afterward.

The J gene is TRBJ1-2, the V gene TRBV28; D remains unclear. Sample: peripheral blood. This TCR came from a woman aged 55-70 years with COVID-19, enrolled during active disease. The CDR3 coding sequence is TGTGCCAGCAGTCTAGGCTCCTATGGCTACACCTTC. Protein sequence: CASSLGSYGYTF.